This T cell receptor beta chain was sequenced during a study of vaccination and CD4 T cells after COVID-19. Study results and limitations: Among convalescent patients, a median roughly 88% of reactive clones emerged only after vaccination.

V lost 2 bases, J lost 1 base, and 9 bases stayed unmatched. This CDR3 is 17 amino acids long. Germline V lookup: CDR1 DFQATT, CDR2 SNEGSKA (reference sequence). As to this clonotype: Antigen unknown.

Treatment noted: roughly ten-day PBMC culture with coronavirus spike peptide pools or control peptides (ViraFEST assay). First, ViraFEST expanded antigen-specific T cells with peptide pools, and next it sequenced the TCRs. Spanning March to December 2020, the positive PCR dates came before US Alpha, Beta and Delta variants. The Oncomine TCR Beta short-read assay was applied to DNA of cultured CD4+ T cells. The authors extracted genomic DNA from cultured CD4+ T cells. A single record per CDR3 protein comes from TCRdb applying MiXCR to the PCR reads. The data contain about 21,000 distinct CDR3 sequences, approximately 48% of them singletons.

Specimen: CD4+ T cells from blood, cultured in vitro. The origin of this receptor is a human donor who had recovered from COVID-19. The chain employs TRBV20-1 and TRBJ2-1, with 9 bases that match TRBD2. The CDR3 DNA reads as TGCAGTGCTAGACTGGGTGATAGCGGGAGATCCTACAATGAGCAGTTCTTC. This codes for CSARLGDSGRSYNEQFF.